These 9 T cell receptor beta chains share one sample of origin, sequenced in a study of T cells expressing NK-cell markers. TCRdb re-called the 5' RACE reads; every CDR3 protein appears as one record, without DNA. The sample table includes a few hundred thousand distinct CDR3 sequences. Sequencing input: blood T cells: a sorted CD56 or NKG2C T cell subset, CD4+ or CD8+ T cells, or bulk PBMC T cells (not recorded which). Source of these receptors: a man younger than 30 in good health.

CDR3 amino acids: CASSDPTSGTGSETQYF. The rearrangement uses TRBV25-1 and TRBJ2-5; no DNA is available, so the TRBD1 call from TCRdb remains unchecked. CDR3 length equals 17 residues. From germline, CDR1 is MGHDK and CDR2 SYGVNS.

This sequence joins TRBV5-6 and TRBJ1-5; TCRdb names TRBD1, which stays unverified in the absence of DNA. This CDR3 spans 16 amino acids. CDR1 is SGHDT, CDR2 YYEEEE, per germline. The CDR3 loop is CASSRNGQGRNQPQHF.

This chain joins TRBV10-3 and TRBJ1-4. Germline V gene sequence: CDR1 ENHRY, CDR2 SYGVKD. The CDR3 contains 11 residues. CDR3 sequence reads: CAISEGEKLFF.

The gene calls are TRBV7-2 and TRBJ2-1; TCRdb's D gene call, TRBD1, goes unchecked for lack of DNA. Germline loops: CDR1 SGHTA, CDR2 FQGNSA. CDR3 length: 16 residues. The CDR3 region is CASSFGTGVPYNEQFF.

The chain links TRBV7-9 to TRBJ2-1. CDR3 length equals 12 residues. In germline, CDR1 is SEHNR, CDR2 FQNEAQ (reference sequence). The CDR3 here is CASASYYNEQFF.

This chain joins TRBV4-2 and TRBJ2-7; the TRBD1 assignment by TCRdb is unverifiable without DNA. Looked up from germline, CDR1 is LGHNA and CDR2 is YNFKEQ. The CDR3 runs to 13 residues. CDR3 residues: CASSQDGRVEQYF.

The V gene is TRBV2, the J gene TRBJ2-5; TCRdb outputs TRBD2, but without DNA this stays unchecked. The V gene's germline CDR1 is SNHLY and CDR2 FYNNEI. The CDR3 is 16 amino acids. The CDR3 region is CASIGLAESYQETQYF.

V and J are TRBV6-5 and TRBJ2-7; the TCRdb D gene call, TRBD1, has no DNA to confirm it. Germline lookup yields CDR1 MNHEY and CDR2 SVGAGI. The CDR3 has 13 amino acids. The CDR3 region is CASSYGPAYEQYF.

The chain couples TRBV2 to TRBJ2-2. The CDR3 is made up of 14 amino acids. Germline loops: CDR1 SNHLY, CDR2 FYNNEI. This CDR3 is CASSETVNTGELFF.